This T cell receptor (beta chain) was identified in a study of blood T cell repertoires in COVID-19. Overall study: T cells, B-cell-depleted T cells, or PBMCs provided the cDNA or gDNA that served as material.

Trimming took 7 bases from V and 4 from J; bases not matched to a gene: 10. This CDR3 region has 16 residues. Germline CDR1 LNHDA, CDR2 SQIVND (reference sequence). Assay: immunoSEQ multiplex PCR; the TCRdb copy retains only in-frame clones and omits some. In the table there are roughly 500,000 clones, 88% of which are singletons. Among Cohort 3 donors, those recovered had two negative PCRs, clearance, or symptom resolution. This clonotype was obtained from a middle-aged woman who had recovered from COVID-19. The genes are TRBV19 and TRBJ1-3; the match to TRBD1 covers 10 bases. Material: PBMCs or T cells enriched from blood (not recorded which). CDR3 coding DNA: TGTGCCAGTACCGATCGACAGGGGGCGCGAGGAAACACCATATATTTT. It codes for CASTDRQGARGNTIYF.